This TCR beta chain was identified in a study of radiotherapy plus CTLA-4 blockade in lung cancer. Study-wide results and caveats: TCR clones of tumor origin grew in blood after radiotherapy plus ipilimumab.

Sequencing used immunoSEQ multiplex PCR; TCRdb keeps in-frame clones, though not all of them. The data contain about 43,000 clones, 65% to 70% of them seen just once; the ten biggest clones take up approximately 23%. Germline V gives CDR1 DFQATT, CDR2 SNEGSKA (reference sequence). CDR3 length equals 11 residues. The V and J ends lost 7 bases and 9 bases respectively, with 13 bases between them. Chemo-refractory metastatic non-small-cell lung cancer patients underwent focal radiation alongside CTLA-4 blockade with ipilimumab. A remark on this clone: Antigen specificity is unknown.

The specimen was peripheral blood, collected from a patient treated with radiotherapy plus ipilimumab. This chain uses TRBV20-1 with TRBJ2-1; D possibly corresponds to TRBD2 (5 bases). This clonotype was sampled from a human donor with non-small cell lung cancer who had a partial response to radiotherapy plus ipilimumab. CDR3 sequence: CSVKRLTEQFF. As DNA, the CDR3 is TGCAGTGTTAAGCGACTAACTGAGCAGTTCTTC.